This T cell receptor (beta chain) appears in the sequencing data of a study of neurological immune-mediated disorders. General observations from the study: When grouped phylogenetically, the repertoires of 18 of the 34 multiple sclerosis patients fell together in one related-CDR3 cluster, which is a possible signature.

The making of cDNA relied on 5'RACE with 10-nucleotide random UMIs. TCRdb called the 5' RACE reads again in MiXCR, with one record for every CDR3 protein. The table records around 60,000 distinct CDR3 sequences, about 3.4% of them present only once. This clonotype was observed at least ten times. Its matching antigen is unknown. The CDR3 is 15 residues long. The junction had 4 bases not matched to a gene; V was cut back by 1 base and J by 0 bases. The V gene's germline CDR1 is SGHRS and CDR2 YFSETQ. Sequencing was done on a sample of PBMCs. The receptor was isolated from a woman aged 55-70 years with multiple sclerosis. This sequence joins TRBV5-1 and TRBJ2-7; the match to TRBD2 covers 7 bases. The CDR3, as DNA: TGCGCCAGCAGCTTGTTGGGCGGGAGCTCCTACGAGCAGTACTTC. It codes for CASSLLGGSSYEQYF.